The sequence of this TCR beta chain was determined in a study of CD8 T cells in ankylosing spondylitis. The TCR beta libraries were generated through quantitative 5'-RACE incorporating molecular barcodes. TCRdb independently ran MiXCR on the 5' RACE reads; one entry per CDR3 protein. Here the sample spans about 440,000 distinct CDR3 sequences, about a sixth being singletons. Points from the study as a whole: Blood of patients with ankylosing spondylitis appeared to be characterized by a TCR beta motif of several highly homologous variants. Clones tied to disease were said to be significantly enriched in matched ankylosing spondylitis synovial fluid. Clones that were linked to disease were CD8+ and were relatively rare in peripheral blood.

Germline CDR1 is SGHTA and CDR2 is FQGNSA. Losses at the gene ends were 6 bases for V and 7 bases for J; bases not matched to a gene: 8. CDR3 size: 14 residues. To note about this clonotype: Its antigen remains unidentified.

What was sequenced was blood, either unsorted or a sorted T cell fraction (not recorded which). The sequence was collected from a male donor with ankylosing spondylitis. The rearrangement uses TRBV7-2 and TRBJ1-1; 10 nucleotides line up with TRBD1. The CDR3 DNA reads TGTGCCAGCAGTTTGGGGGGACAGGGGTATGAAGCTTTCTTT. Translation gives CASSLGGQGYEAFF.